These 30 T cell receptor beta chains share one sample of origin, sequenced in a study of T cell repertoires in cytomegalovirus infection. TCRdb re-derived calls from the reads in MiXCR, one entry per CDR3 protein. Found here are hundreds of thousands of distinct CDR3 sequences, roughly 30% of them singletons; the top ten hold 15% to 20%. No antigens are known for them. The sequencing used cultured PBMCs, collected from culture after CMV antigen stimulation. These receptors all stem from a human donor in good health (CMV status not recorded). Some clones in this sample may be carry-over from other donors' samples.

The CDR3 reads CATSNAARTHEQYF. The CDR3 DNA sequence: TGTGCCACCAGTAATGCGGCAAGGACGCACGAGCAGTACTTC. This chain joins TRBV24-1 and TRBJ2-7; the D is unclear. CDR3 length equals 14 residues. Deletions cut 6 bases from V and 5 bases from J, with 16 bases between. Germline V gene sequence: CDR1 KGHDR, CDR2 SFDVKD.

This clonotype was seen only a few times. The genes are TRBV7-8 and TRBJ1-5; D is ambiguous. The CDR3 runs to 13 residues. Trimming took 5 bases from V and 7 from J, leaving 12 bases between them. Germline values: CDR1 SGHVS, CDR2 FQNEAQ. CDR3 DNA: TGTGCCAGCAGCCGCGCCCCCGGACAGCCCCAGCATTTT. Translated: CASSRAPGQPQHF.

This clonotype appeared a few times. The CDR3 loop is CASSSGGYSYSNQPQHF. CDR3 nucleotide sequence: TGTGCCAGCAGTTCTGGGGGGTACTCTTATAGCAATCAGCCCCAGCATTTT. The V gene is TRBV7-3, the J gene TRBJ1-5; D is perhaps TRBD1 (5 bases). Germline V gives CDR1 SGHTA, CDR2 FQGTGA. CDR3 size: 17 residues. Trimming removed 6 bases at V and 0 bases at J, with 18 bases between.

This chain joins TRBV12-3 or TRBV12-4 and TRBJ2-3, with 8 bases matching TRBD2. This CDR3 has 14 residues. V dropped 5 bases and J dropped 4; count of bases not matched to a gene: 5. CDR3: CASSAGLAPDTQYF. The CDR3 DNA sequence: TGTGCCAGCAGTGCTGGACTAGCCCCAGATACGCAGTATTTT.

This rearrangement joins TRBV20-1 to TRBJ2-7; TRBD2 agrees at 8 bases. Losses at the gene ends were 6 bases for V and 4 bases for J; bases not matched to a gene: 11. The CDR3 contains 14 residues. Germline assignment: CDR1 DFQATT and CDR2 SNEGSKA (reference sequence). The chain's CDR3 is CSAIPPGGPYEQYF. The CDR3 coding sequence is TGCAGTGCCATACCACCGGGGGGGCCGTACGAGCAGTACTTC.

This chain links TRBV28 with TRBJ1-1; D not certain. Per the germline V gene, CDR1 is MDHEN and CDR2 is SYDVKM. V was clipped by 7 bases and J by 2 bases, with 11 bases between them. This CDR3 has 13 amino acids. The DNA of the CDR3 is TGTGCCAGCACCTTAGACGGTAACACTGAAGCTTTCTTT. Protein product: CASTLDGNTEAFF.

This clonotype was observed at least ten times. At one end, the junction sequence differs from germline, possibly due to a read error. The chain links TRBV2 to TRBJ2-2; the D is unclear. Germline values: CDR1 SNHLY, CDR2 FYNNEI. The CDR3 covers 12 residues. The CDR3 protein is CASSEGTGELFF. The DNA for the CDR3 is TGTGCCAGCAGCGAAGGAACCGGGGAGCTGTTTTTT.

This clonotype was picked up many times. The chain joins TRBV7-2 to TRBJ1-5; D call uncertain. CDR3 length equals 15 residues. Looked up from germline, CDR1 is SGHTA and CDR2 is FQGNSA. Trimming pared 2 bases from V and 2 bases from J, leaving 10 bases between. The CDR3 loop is CASSLMSLGNQPQHF. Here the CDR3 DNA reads TGTGCCAGCAGCTTAATGAGTTTGGGCAATCAGCCCCAGCATTTT.

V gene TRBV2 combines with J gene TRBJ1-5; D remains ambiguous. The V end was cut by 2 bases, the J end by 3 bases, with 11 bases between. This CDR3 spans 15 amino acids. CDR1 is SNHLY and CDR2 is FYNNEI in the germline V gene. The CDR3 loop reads CASSEMGWFNQPQHF. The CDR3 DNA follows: TGTGCCAGCAGTGAAATGGGATGGTTCAATCAGCCCCAGCATTTT.

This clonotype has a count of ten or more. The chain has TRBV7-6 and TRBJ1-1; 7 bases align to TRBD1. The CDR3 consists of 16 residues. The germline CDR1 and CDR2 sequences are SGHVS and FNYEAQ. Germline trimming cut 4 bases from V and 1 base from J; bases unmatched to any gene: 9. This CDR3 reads CASSSNRGEGNTEAFF. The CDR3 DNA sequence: TGTGCCAGCAGCTCAAACAGGGGAGAGGGGAACACTGAAGCTTTCTTT.

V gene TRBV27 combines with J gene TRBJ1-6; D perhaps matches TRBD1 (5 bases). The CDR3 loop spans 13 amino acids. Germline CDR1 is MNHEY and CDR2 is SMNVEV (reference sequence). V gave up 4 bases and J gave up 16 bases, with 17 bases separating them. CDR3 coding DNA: TGTGCCAGCAGTTATGTAGGCGGGGGTTTACTCCACTTT. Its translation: CASSYVGGGLLHF.

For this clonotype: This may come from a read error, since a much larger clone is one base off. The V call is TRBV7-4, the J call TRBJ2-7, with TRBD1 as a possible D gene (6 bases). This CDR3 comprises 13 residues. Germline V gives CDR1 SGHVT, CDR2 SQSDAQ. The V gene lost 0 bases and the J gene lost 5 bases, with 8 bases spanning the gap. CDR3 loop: CASSLAGANEQYF. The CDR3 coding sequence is TGTGCCAGCAGCTTAGCGGGGGCCAACGAGCAGTACTTC.

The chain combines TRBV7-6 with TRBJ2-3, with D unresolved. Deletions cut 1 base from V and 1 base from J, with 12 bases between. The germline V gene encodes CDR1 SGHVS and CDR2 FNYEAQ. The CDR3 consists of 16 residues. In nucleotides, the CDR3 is TGTGCCAGCAGCTTAGGCCGACCCCCCCGCACAGATACGCAGTATTTT. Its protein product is CASSLGRPPRTDTQYF.

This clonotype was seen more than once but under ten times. CDR3 DNA sequence: TGTGCCAGCAGCCGTTGGCAGGACCCAGTAACCCAGTACTTC. It specifies CASSRWQDPVTQYF. The chain uses TRBV7-2 and TRBJ2-5; D is uncertain. The CDR3 totals 14 residues. Trimming left V 5 bases short and J 8 bases short, with 18 bases between. Germline CDR1 reads SGHTA; CDR2 reads FQGNSA.

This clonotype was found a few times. CDR3 nucleotides: TGTGCCATCCCCGGGGGGCACGAGCAGTACTTC. Encoded protein: CAIPGGHEQYF. V and J are TRBV10-3 and TRBJ2-7, with D possibly TRBD2 on 7 matching bases. Trimming cost V 8 bases and J 5 bases, with 10 bases left between them. This CDR3 has 11 amino acids. Germline lookup yields CDR1 ENHRY and CDR2 SYGVKD.

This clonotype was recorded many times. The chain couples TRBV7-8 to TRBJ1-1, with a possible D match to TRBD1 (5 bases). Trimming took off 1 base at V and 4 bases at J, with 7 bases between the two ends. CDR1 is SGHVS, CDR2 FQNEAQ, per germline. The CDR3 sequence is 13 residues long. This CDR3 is CASSLGRATEAFF. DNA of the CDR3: TGTGCCAGCAGCTTAGGCAGGGCCACTGAAGCTTTCTTT.

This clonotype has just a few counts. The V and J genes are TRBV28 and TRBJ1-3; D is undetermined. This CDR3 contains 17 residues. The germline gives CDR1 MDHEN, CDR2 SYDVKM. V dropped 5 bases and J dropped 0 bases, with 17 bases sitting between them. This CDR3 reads CASSPPPGTFSGNTIYF. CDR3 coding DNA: TGTGCCAGCAGTCCTCCTCCGGGAACTTTCTCTGGAAACACCATATATTTT.

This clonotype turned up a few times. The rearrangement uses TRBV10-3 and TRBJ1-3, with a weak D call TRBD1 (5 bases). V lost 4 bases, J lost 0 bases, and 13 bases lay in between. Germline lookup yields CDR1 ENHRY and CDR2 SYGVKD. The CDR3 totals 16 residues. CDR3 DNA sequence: TGTGCCATCAGTGGGGGCGAATATCGCTCTGGAAACACCATATATTTT. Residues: CAISGGEYRSGNTIYF.

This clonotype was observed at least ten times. CDR3 sequence: CASSLYTGQSSRAFF. The DNA for the CDR3 is TGTGCCAGCAGCTTATATACGGGACAGAGTAGTAGAGCTTTCTTT. This sequence joins TRBV7-2 and TRBJ1-1; 7 bases fit TRBD1. Per germline, CDR1 SGHTA and CDR2 FQGNSA. The CDR3 sequence is 15 residues long. Germline trimming cut 2 bases from V and 10 bases from J; bases unmatched to any gene: 13.

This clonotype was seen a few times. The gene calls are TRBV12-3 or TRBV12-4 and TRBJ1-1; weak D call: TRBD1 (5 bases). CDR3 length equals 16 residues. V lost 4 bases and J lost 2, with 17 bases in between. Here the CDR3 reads CASSWGPGRPNTEAFF. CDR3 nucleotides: TGTGCCAGCAGTTGGGGACCCGGGAGGCCAAACACTGAAGCTTTCTTT.

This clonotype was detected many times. CDR3 sequence: CASSLDRGRTGELFF. The CDR3 bases are TGTGCCAGCAGCCTGGACAGGGGGCGCACCGGGGAGCTGTTTTTT. The rearrangement uses TRBV28 and TRBJ2-2, with 11 positions matching TRBD1. Germline CDR1 MDHEN, CDR2 SYDVKM. The CDR3 is made up of 15 amino acids. Germline trimming cut 6 bases from V and 4 bases from J; bases unmatched to any gene: 4.

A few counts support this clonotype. The CDR3 reads CATSRDQTGNSYEQYF. The DNA of the CDR3 is TGTGCCACCAGCAGAGATCAAACGGGGAACTCCTACGAGCAGTACTTC. The V gene is TRBV15, the J gene TRBJ2-7, with D possibly TRBD2 on 5 matching bases. The CDR3 consists of 16 residues. The germline V gene has CDR1 LNHNV and CDR2 YYDKDF (reference sequence). V was pared by 0 bases and J by 0 bases, with 12 bases between.

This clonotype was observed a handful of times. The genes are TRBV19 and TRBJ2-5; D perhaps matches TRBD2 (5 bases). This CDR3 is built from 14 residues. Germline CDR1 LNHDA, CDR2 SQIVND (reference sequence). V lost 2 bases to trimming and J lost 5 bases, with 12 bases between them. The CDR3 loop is CASSIYARRETQYF. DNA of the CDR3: TGTGCCAGTAGTATATACGCGAGGAGGGAGACCCAGTACTTC.

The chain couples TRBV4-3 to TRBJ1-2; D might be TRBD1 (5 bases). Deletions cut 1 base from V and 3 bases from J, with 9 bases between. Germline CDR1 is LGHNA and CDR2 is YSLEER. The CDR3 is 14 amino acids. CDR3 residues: CASSQARTYYGYTF. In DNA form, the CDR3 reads TGCGCCAGCAGCCAAGCCCGGACATACTATGGCTACACCTTC.

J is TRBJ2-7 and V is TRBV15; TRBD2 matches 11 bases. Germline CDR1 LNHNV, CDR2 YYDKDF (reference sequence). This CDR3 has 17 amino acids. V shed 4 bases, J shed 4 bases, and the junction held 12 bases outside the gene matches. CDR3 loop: CATSNSLAGGPFYEQYF. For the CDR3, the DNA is TGTGCCACCAGCAATTCCTTAGCGGGAGGGCCATTTTACGAGCAGTACTTC.

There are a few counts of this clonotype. CDR3 in DNA: TGTGCCAGCAGGTCGAGAGACATGAACACTGAAGCTTTCTTT. Amino acid sequence: CASRSRDMNTEAFF. This chain joins TRBV12-3 or TRBV12-4 and TRBJ1-1; D remains ambiguous. With 6 bases removed from V and 0 bases from J, the gap between germline ends came to 11 bases. This CDR3 has 14 amino acids.

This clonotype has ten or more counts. CDR3 bases: TGTGCCAGCACCAACCTGGGAGGGACAGCCCCTCCCTATGGCTACACCTTC. It yields the protein CASTNLGGTAPPYGYTF. The chain combines TRBV7-2 with TRBJ1-2; 7 bases line up with TRBD1. CDR3 length: 17 residues. Looked up from germline, CDR1 is SGHTA and CDR2 is FQGNSA. With 7 bases clipped from V and 4 bases from J, the junction kept 18 bases outside the gene matches.

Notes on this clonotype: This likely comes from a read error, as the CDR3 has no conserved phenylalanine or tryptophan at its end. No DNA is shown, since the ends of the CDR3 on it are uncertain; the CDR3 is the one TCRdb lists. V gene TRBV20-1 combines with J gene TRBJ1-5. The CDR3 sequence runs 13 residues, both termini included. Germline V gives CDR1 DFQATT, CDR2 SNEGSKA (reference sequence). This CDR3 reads CSVGGALNQPHPS.

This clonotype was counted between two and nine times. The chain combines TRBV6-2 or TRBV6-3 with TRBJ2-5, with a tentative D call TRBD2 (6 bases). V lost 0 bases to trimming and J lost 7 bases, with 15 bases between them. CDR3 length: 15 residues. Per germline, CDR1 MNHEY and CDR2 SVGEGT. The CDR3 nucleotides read TGTGCCAGCAGTTACTCGAATGGTGCGGGATCGACCCAGTACTTC. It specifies CASSYSNGAGSTQYF.

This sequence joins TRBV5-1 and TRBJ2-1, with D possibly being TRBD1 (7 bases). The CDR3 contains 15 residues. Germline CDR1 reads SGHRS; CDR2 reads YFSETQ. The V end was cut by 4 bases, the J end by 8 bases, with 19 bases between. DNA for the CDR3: TGCGCCAGCAGCGGGGCCTTGGGCAGGGGGGATGAGCAGTTCTTC. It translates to CASSGALGRGDEQFF.